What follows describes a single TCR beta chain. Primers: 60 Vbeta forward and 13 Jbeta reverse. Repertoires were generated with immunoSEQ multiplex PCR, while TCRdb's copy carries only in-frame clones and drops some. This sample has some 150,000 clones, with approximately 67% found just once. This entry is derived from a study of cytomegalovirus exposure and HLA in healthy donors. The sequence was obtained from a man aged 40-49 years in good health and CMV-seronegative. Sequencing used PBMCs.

CDR3 amino acids: CASSPATGPYEQYF. The CDR3 DNA reads TGTGCCAGCTCACCCGCGACAGGGCCTTACGAGCAGTACTTC. The rearrangement links TRBV18 to TRBJ2-5; TRBD1 matches at 7 bases. The J call is in doubt because the DNA end fits TRBJ2-7 better. This CDR3 is built from 14 residues. Looked up from germline, CDR1 is KGHSH and CDR2 is LQKENI.